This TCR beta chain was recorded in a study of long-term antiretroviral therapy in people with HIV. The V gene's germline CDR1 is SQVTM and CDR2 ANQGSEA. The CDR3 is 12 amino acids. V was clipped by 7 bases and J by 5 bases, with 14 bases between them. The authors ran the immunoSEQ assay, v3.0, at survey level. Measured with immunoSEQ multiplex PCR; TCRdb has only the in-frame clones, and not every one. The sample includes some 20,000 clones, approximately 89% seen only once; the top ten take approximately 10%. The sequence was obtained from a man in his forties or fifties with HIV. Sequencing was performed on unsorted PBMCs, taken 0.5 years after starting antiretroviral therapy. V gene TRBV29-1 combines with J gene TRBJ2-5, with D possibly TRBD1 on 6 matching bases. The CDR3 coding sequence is TGCAGCGCTCCGTGGCAGGGGGAGACCCAGTACTTC. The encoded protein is CSAPWQGETQYF. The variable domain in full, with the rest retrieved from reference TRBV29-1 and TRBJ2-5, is SAVISQKPSRDICQRGTSLTIQCQVDSQVTMMFWYRQQPGQSLTLIATANQGSEATYESGFVIDKFPISRPNLTFSTLTVSNMSPEDSSIYLCSAPWQGETQYFGPGTRLLVL.